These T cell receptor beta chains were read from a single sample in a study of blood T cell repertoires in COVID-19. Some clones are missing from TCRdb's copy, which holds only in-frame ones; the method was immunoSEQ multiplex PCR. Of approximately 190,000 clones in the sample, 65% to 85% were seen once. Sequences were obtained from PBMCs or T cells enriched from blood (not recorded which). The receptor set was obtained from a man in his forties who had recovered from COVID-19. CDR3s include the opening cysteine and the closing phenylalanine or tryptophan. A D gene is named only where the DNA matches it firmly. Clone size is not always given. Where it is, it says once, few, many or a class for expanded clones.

CDR3: CASSSTRPEQSNTEAFF
DNA: TGTGCCAGCAGCTCCACCAGGCCGGAACAGTCGAACACTGAAGCTTTCTTT
D: .
J: TRBJ1-1
V: TRBV7-8
size: once

CDR3: CASSPLTTGHGNTIYF
DNA: TGTGCCAGCAGTCCACTAACGACAGGGCACGGAAACACCATATATTTT
D: TRBD1
J: TRBJ1-3
V: TRBV27
size: .

CDR3: CASTTGGQPQHF
DNA: TGTGCCAGCACCACCGGAGGACAGCCCCAGCATTTT
D: .
J: TRBJ1-5
V: TRBV27
size: once

CDR3: CASSSITENTEAFF
DNA: TGTGCCAGCAGTTCCATAACAGAGAACACTGAAGCTTTCTTT
D: .
J: TRBJ1-1
V: TRBV28
size: .

CDR3: CASSFSTSGGAGADTQYF
DNA: TGCGCCAGCAGCTTCTCGACTAGCGGGGGGGCCGGAGCAGATACGCAGTATTTT
D: TRBD2
J: TRBJ2-3
V: TRBV5-1
size: .

CDR3: CASTRTAGLPQHF
DNA: TGTGCCAGTACCCGGACAGCTGGTTTGCCCCAGCATTTT
D: .
J: TRBJ1-5
V: TRBV19
size: .

CDR3: CASKGTGVPLYEQYF
DNA: TGTGCCAGCAAGGGGACAGGGGTCCCCCTTTACGAGCAGTACTTC
D: TRBD1
J: TRBJ2-7
V: TRBV2
size: .

CDR3: CASSYSGSHNEQFF
DNA: TGTGCCAGCAGTTACAGCGGCAGCCACAATGAGCAGTTCTTC
D: .
J: TRBJ2-1
V: TRBV6-5
size: .

CDR3: CASSPRGGNTEAFF
DNA: TGTGCCAGCTCACCGCGGGGAGGCAACACTGAAGCTTTCTTT
D: .
J: TRBJ1-1
V: TRBV18
size: .

CDR3: CASSGAGLGREQYF
DNA: TGTGCCAGCAGCGGAGCCGGACTAGGGCGGGAGCAGTACTTC
D: TRBD2
J: TRBJ2-7
V: TRBV7-2
size: .

CDR3: CASTNRDPNTEAFF
DNA: TGTGCCAGTACCAACCGGGATCCGAACACTGAAGCTTTCTTT
D: .
J: TRBJ1-1
V: TRBV19
size: .

CDR3: CASSRRASSGANVLTF
DNA: TGTGCCAGCAGCAGACGAGCGAGCTCTGGGGCCAACGTCCTGACTTTC
D: .
J: TRBJ2-6
V: TRBV5-4
size: once

CDR3: CASRQGHNNQPQHF
DNA: TGTGCCAGCAGACAGGGACACAACAATCAGCCCCAGCATTTT
D: .
J: TRBJ1-5
V: TRBV28
size: .

CDR3: CASSEFYRGGYGYTF
DNA: TGTGCCAGCAGTGAATTCTACAGGGGAGGCTATGGCTACACCTTC
D: TRBD1
J: TRBJ1-2
V: TRBV6-1
size: few

CDR3: CASSQDKRGATDTQYF
DNA: TGCGCCAGCAGCCAAGACAAGCGGGGGGCTACAGATACGCAGTATTTT
D: TRBD2
J: TRBJ2-3
V: TRBV4-1
size: .

CDR3: CASSPAQGVRTEAFF
DNA: TGTGCCAGCAGCCCGGCACAGGGGGTGAGAACTGAAGCTTTCTTT
D: TRBD1
J: TRBJ1-1
V: TRBV5-4
size: .

CDR3: CATSREAGASYEQYF
DNA: TGTGCCACCAGCAGGGAAGCGGGCGCCTCCTACGAGCAGTACTTC
D: .
J: TRBJ2-7
V: TRBV28
size: .

CDR3: CASSQGLAGGFTDTQYF
DNA: TGTGCCAGCAGCCAAGGACTAGCGGGGGGCTTCACAGATACGCAGTATTTT
D: TRBD2
J: TRBJ2-3
V: TRBV5-4
size: .

CDR3: CASRTPGQGAYEQYF
DNA: TGTGCCAGCAGGACCCCTGGGCAGGGGGCCTACGAGCAGTACTTC
D: TRBD1
J: TRBJ2-7
V: TRBV6-5
size: .

CDR3: CASSPEPTDTQYF
DNA: TGTGCCAGCAGCCCCGAGCCTACAGATACGCAGTATTTT
D: .
J: TRBJ2-3
V: TRBV11-3
size: .

CDR3: CASSFRGNEQFF
DNA: TGTGCCAGCAGCTTCAGGGGAAATGAGCAGTTCTTC
D: .
J: TRBJ2-1
V: TRBV11-3
size: .

CDR3: CASSLVRGAGAGELFF
DNA: TGTGCCAGCAGCTTAGTTCGGGGGGCCGGGGCCGGGGAGCTGTTTTTT
D: .
J: TRBJ2-2
V: TRBV11-2
size: .

CDR3: CATSDLTSFEQFF
DNA: TGTGCCACCAGTGATTTGACTAGCTTTGAGCAGTTCTTC
D: .
J: TRBJ2-1
V: TRBV24-1
size: .

CDR3: CAISEDRGNRYGYTF
DNA: TGTGCCATCAGTGAGGACAGGGGAAATCGGTATGGCTACACCTTC
D: TRBD1
J: TRBJ1-2
V: TRBV10-3
size: .

CDR3: CASSQDGVVNTEAFF
DNA: TGCGCCAGCAGCCAAGACGGGGTAGTGAACACTGAAGCTTTCTTT
D: .
J: TRBJ1-1
V: TRBV4-1
size: .

CDR3: CSVEGVVSGGAYYNEQFF
DNA: TGCAGCGTTGAAGGAGTCGTTAGCGGGGGGGCGTATTACAATGAGCAGTTCTTC
D: TRBD2
J: TRBJ2-1
V: TRBV29-1
size: few

CDR3: CASSLARPNTEAFF
DNA: TGTGCCAGCAGCTTAGCCCGTCCCAACACTGAAGCTTTCTTT
D: .
J: TRBJ1-1
V: TRBV7-8
size: .

CDR3: CASSFLPGNYANEQFF
DNA: TGTGCCAGCAGCTTCCTACCGGGAAACTACGCGAATGAGCAGTTCTTC
D: .
J: TRBJ2-1
V: TRBV7-8
size: once

CDR3: CAWIEGSYEQYF
DNA: TGTGCCTGGATTGAGGGATCCTACGAGCAGTACTTC
D: .
J: TRBJ2-7
V: TRBV2
size: .

CDR3: CASSIPGGGLFDGYTF
DNA: TGTGCCAGTAGTATTCCCGGCGGGGGCCTCTTCGATGGCTACACCTTC
D: .
J: TRBJ1-2
V: TRBV19
size: .

CDR3: CASSSRTGVDSPLHF
DNA: TGTGCCAGCAGCTCCCGGACAGGGGTGGATTCACCCCTCCACTTT
D: TRBD1
J: TRBJ1-6
V: TRBV4-2
size: .

CDR3: CASSDLVSYGYTF
DNA: TGTGCCAGCAGTGATCTAGTCAGCTATGGCTACACCTTC
D: .
J: TRBJ1-2
V: TRBV2
size: .

CDR3: CASSLAGLGYGYTF
DNA: TGTGCCAGCAGCTTGGCAGGGCTCGGGTATGGCTACACCTTC
D: .
J: TRBJ1-2
V: TRBV11-2
size: .

CDR3: CSVDTSRGPDTQYF
DNA: TGCAGCGTTGACACTAGCCGTGGTCCAGATACGCAGTATTTT
D: .
J: TRBJ2-3
V: TRBV29-1
size: .

CDR3: CASSPPRDRTYEQYF
DNA: TGTGCCAGCAGCCCCCCCCGGGACAGGACCTACGAGCAGTACTTC
D: TRBD1
J: TRBJ2-7
V: TRBV6-5
size: once

CDR3: CASSFRDRGFDTQYF
DNA: TGTGCCAGCAGCTTCCGGGACAGGGGATTTGATACGCAGTATTTT
D: TRBD1
J: TRBJ2-3
V: TRBV2
size: many

CDR3: CAISGDRGGYGYTF
DNA: TGTGCCATCAGCGGGGACAGGGGAGGCTATGGCTACACCTTC
D: TRBD1
J: TRBJ1-2
V: TRBV10-3
size: .

CDR3: CASSLHTSYEQYF
DNA: TGCGCCAGCAGCTTGCACACCTCCTACGAGCAGTACTTC
D: .
J: TRBJ2-7
V: TRBV5-1
size: .

CDR3: CASSFPASGILAYNEQFF
DNA: TGCGCCAGCAGCTTCCCGGCTAGCGGGATTCTTGCCTACAATGAGCAGTTCTTC
D: TRBD2
J: TRBJ2-1
V: TRBV5-1
size: .

CDR3: CASRTGGDEKLFF
DNA: TGTGCCAGCAGAACAGGGGGGGATGAAAAACTGTTTTTT
D: TRBD1
J: TRBJ1-4
V: TRBV28
size: .

CDR3: CAITLDPYTEAFF
DNA: TGTGCCATCACCCTAGACCCTTACACTGAAGCTTTCTTT
D: .
J: TRBJ1-1
V: TRBV10-3
size: .

CDR3: CASSLRWGLAVNEQFF
DNA: TGTGCCAGCAGCTTGAGGTGGGGACTAGCGGTTAATGAGCAGTTCTTC
D: TRBD2
J: TRBJ2-1
V: TRBV5-8
size: .

CDR3: CASSQSGTGPGGYTF
DNA: TGTGCCAGCAGCCAATCGGGGACTGGTCCGGGAGGCTACACCTTC
D: .
J: TRBJ1-2
V: TRBV9
size: .

CDR3: CASRADRGSMELFF
DNA: TGCGCCAGCAGGGCAGACAGGGGAAGTATGGAACTGTTTTTT
D: TRBD1
J: TRBJ1-4
V: TRBV4-1
size: once

CDR3: CASSSHTDTPDSPLHF
DNA: TGTGCCAGCAGCTCTCATACGGACACCCCTGATTCACCCCTCCACTTT
D: .
J: TRBJ1-6
V: TRBV11-2
size: once

CDR3: CASSLGQQETQYF
DNA: TGTGCCAGCAGCTTGGGACAGCAAGAGACCCAGTACTTC
D: TRBD1
J: TRBJ2-5
V: TRBV11-2
size: .

CDR3: CASSGTGWEPHFNEQFF
DNA: TGTGCCAGCAGCGGGACAGGGTGGGAACCCCACTTCAATGAGCAGTTCTTC
D: TRBD1
J: TRBJ2-1
V: TRBV9
size: .

CDR3: CSLRQGRTDTQYF
DNA: TGCAGCCTACGGCAGGGTAGGACAGATACGCAGTATTTT
D: .
J: TRBJ2-3
V: TRBV29-1
size: .

CDR3: CASGSGHLNTEAFF
DNA: TGTGCCAGCGGCTCGGGACACCTGAACACTGAAGCTTTCTTT
D: .
J: TRBJ1-1
V: TRBV6-5
size: .

CDR3: CASSLGQGNTGELFF
DNA: TGCGCCAGCAGCTTAGGACAGGGGAACACCGGGGAGCTGTTTTTT
D: TRBD1
J: TRBJ2-2
V: TRBV5-1
size: .

CDR3: CASSTGTSGGAYNEQFF
DNA: TGCGCCAGCAGCACTGGGACTAGCGGGGGGGCCTACAATGAGCAGTTCTTC
D: TRBD2
J: TRBJ2-1
V: TRBV5-1
size: .